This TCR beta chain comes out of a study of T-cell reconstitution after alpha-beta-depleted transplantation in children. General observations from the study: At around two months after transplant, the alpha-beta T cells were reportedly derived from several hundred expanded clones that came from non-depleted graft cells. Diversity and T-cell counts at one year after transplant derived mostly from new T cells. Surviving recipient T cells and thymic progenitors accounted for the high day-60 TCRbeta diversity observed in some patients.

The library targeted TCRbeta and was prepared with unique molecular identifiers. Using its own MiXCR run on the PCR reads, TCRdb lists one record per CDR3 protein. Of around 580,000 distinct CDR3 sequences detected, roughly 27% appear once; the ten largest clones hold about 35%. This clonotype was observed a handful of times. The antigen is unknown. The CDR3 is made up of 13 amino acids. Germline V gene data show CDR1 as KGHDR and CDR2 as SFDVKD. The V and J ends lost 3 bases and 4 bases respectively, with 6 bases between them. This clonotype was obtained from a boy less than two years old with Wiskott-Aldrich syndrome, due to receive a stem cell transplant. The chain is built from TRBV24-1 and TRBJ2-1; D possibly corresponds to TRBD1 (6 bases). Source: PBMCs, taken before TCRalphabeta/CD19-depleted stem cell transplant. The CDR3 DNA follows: TGTGCCACCAGTGATGGACAGTACAATGAGCAGTTCTTC. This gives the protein CATSDGQYNEQFF.